These 24 T cell receptor beta chains came from one sample sequenced in a study of T cell repertoires in cytomegalovirus infection (dated by TCRdb to between 2018 and 2020). Their specific antigens are unknown. Instrument used: Illumina HiSeq 1500. The public reads were reanalyzed by TCRdb: fastp trimming at Q25, MiXCR alignment, in-frame beta chains only. Identical CDR3 proteins give one entry, which carries the most common genes and DNA. This sample comprises about 890,000 distinct CDR3 sequences, around 32% of them detected only once. Together, the top ten hold roughly 13% of the sample. Explained via the paper, the treatment or condition label denotes: in vitro stimulation with specific CMV peptide epitopes to enrich CMV-specific T cells. The specimen comprised cultured CD8+ T cells from PBMCs, sampled from culture after CMV antigen stimulation. These receptors were obtained from a human donor in good health (CMV status not recorded). Some clones in this sample may be carry-over from other donors' samples.

This clonotype was counted only a few times. The rearrangement joins TRBV11-2 to TRBJ2-5, with D perhaps TRBD1 or TRBD2 (6 bases each). The CDR3 length is 14 residues. The germline CDR1 and CDR2 sequences are SGHAT and FQNNGV. V was cut by 5 bases and J by 4 bases, with 14 bases left in between. The CDR3 here is CASSPRGRIETQYF. DNA of the CDR3: TGTGCCAGCAGCCCACGGGGGCGTATAGAGACCCAGTACTTC.

V gene TRBV4-1 combines with J gene TRBJ2-2; weak D call: TRBD2 (7 bases). This CDR3 has 16 amino acids. CDR1 is MGHRA and CDR2 is YSYEKL in the germline V gene. V dropped 4 bases and J dropped 3 bases, with 15 bases sitting between them. The CDR3 loop reads CASSRPGGADTGELFF. CDR3 nucleotide sequence: TGCGCCAGCAGCCGGCCGGGGGGCGCCGACACCGGGGAGCTGTTTTTT.

This clonotype has a handful of counts. The V gene is TRBV19, the J gene TRBJ2-1; the D gene is possibly TRBD1 (6 bases). The CDR3 is made up of 14 amino acids. Germline assignment: CDR1 LNHDA and CDR2 SQIVND (reference sequence). The V and J ends lost 7 bases and 0 bases respectively, with 10 bases between them. In DNA form, the CDR3 reads TGTGCCAGTACCGACAGGCGCTCCTACAATGAGCAGTTCTTC. Its protein product is CASTDRRSYNEQFF.

Notes on this clonotype: A much larger clone sits a single nucleotide away, making a read error possible. The chain is built from TRBV7-4 and TRBJ1-6; TRBD1 matches at 7 bases. From germline, CDR1 is SGHVT and CDR2 SQSDAQ. The CDR3 is 15 residues long. The junction had 6 bases not matched to a gene; V was cut back by 3 bases and J by 7 bases. The CDR3 coding sequence is TGTGCCAGCAGCTTTCAGACAGGGACCAATTCACCCCTCCACTTT. This gives the protein CASSFQTGTNSPLHF. The full variable domain, rest sourced from reference TRBV7-4 and TRBJ1-6, is GAGVSQSPRYKVAKRGRDVALRCDSISGHVTLYWYRQTLGQGSEVLTYSQSDAQRDKSGRPSGRFSAERPERSVSTLKIQRTEQGDSAVYLCASSFQTGTNSPLHFGNGTRLTVT.

The chain uses TRBV7-9 and TRBJ1-1; no clear D gene. With 5 bases removed from V and 4 bases from J, the gap between germline ends came to 8 bases. Germline values: CDR1 SEHNR, CDR2 FQNEAQ (reference sequence). This CDR3 region has 12 residues. In DNA form, the CDR3 reads TGTGCCAGCAGCCGGCCCCCCACTGAAGCTTTCTTT. Amino acids: CASSRPPTEAFF.

This clonotype has just a few counts. The chain carries TRBV6-5 and TRBJ1-3, with D tentatively TRBD1 (6 bases). The CDR3 sequence is 13 residues long. Germline V gives CDR1 MNHEY, CDR2 SVGAGI. V lost 5 bases and J 4 bases, leaving 9 bases between the germline ends. The CDR3 is CASSVDRGNTIYF. CDR3 in DNA: TGTGCCAGCAGTGTTGACAGGGGAAACACCATATATTTT.

This chain joins TRBV6-5 and TRBJ1-2; D unresolved. Germline values: CDR1 MNHEY, CDR2 SVGAGI. CDR3 size: 17 residues. Trimming took off 0 bases at V and 8 bases at J, with 22 bases between the two ends. CDR3 loop: CASSYSPGQQPMRGYTF. The CDR3 region has the DNA TGTGCCAGCAGTTACTCCCCGGGCCAACAGCCTATGAGAGGCTACACCTTC.

This chain connects TRBV13 to TRBJ2-3; D might be TRBD2 (7 bases). Germline V gene sequence: CDR1 PRHDT, CDR2 FYEKMQ (reference sequence). This CDR3 spans 15 amino acids. Trimming shortened V by 6 bases and J by 5 bases, and 18 bases separated the two germline ends. The CDR3 sequence: CASSRRGGQIDTQYF. The CDR3 DNA follows: TGTGCCAGCAGTAGGAGGGGGGGCCAAATAGATACGCAGTATTTT.

The chain links TRBV10-3 to TRBJ1-5; 8 positions agree with TRBD1. The V segment lost 4 bases and the J segment 0 bases; nucleotides outside the gene matches: 2. The CDR3 loop spans 15 amino acids. CDR1 and CDR2 (germline): ENHRY, SYGVKD. CDR3 DNA: TGTGCCATCAGTGGAGACAGGGGTAGCAATCAGCCCCAGCATTTT. Translated, it gives CAISGDRGSNQPQHF.

This clonotype was recorded many times. The gene calls are TRBV7-6 and TRBJ2-1, with D possibly matching TRBD2 (5 bases). The V and J ends lost 8 bases and 8 bases respectively, with 16 bases between them. This CDR3 spans 13 amino acids. Looked up from germline, CDR1 is SGHVS and CDR2 is FNYEAQ. CDR3 sequence: CASSLDLSDEQFF. CDR3 DNA sequence: TGTGCCAGCTCTCTGGACCTTAGCGATGAGCAGTTCTTC.

J is TRBJ2-2 and V is TRBV7-8; no definite D call. The CDR3 consists of 16 residues. V lost 6 bases and J lost 0, with 14 bases in between. CDR1 is SGHVS, CDR2 FQNEAQ, per germline. DNA of the CDR3: TGTGCCAGCAGTTCCCAGACAACCACGAACACCGGGGAGCTGTTTTTT. Translated: CASSSQTTTNTGELFF.

The rearrangement uses TRBV7-2 and TRBJ2-3, with 8 bases that match TRBD1. V lost 10 bases to trimming and J lost 2 bases; unmatched junction nucleotides: 11. The CDR3 is made up of 15 amino acids. Germline lookup yields CDR1 SGHTA and CDR2 FQGNSA. The CDR3 DNA is TGTGCCAACAGGTCGGCGACAGGGGACACAGATACGCAGTATTTT. Amino acids: CANRSATGDTDTQYF.

The chain recombines TRBV19 with TRBJ1-2; D is possibly TRBD1 (5 bases). Germline values: CDR1 LNHDA, CDR2 SQIVND (reference sequence). V was clipped by 7 bases and J by 6 bases, with 24 bases between them. The CDR3 has 16 amino acids. CDR3 loop: CASKPEGPLRPHGYTF. As DNA, the CDR3 is TGTGCCAGTAAGCCCGAGGGGCCGCTCCGACCCCATGGCTACACCTTC.

The chain is built from TRBV12-3 or TRBV12-4 and TRBJ1-6; D remains ambiguous. The CDR3 runs to 14 residues. V lost 0 bases and J 7 bases, leaving 7 bases between the germline ends. CDR3 loop: CASSLAGINSPLHF. The CDR3 DNA is TGTGCCAGCAGTTTAGCAGGAATAAATTCACCCCTCCACTTT.

Ten or more counts support this clonotype. The chain combines TRBV10-3 with TRBJ2-3; TRBD2 is a possible D gene (6 bases). V gave up 4 bases and J gave up 5 bases, with 13 bases separating them. Looked up from germline, CDR1 is ENHRY and CDR2 is SYGVKD. The CDR3 totals 14 residues. The CDR3 sequence: CAISASGDRDTQYF. CDR3 coding DNA: TGTGCCATCAGTGCTTCGGGGGATAGAGATACGCAGTATTTT.

The chain is built from TRBV19 and TRBJ1-1; possible D gene TRBD1, 6 bases. CDR1 is LNHDA, CDR2 SQIVND, per germline (reference sequence). Trimming cost V 6 bases and J 5 bases, with 13 bases left between them. The length of the CDR3 is 13 residues. The CDR3 DNA sequence: TGTGCCAGTAGACAGGGACCAATTACTGAAGCTTTCTTT. Protein: CASRQGPITEAFF.

In this sample, this clonotype turned up once. The gene calls are TRBV10-3 and TRBJ2-7; 7 nucleotides align to TRBD2. The V gene's germline CDR1 is ENHRY and CDR2 SYGVKD. Trimming at V came to 7 bases and at J to 1 base, leaving 10 bases not matched to a gene. The CDR3 length is 15 residues. This chain's CDR3 is CAITRTSKESYEQYF. DNA of the CDR3: TGTGCCATCACCAGGACTAGTAAGGAATCCTACGAGCAGTACTTC.

The rearrangement links TRBV7-6 to TRBJ1-1; weak D call: TRBD1 (6 bases). The CDR3 loop spans 15 amino acids. CDR1 SGHVS and CDR2 FNYEAQ come from the germline V gene. V lost 5 bases, J lost 3 bases, and 16 bases lay in between. CDR3 nucleotide sequence: TGTGCCAGCAGCCCCGCTCAGGACAGCTACACTGAAGCTTTCTTT. As protein: CASSPAQDSYTEAFF.

This clonotype was detected ten times or more. This sequence joins TRBV6-2 or TRBV6-3 and TRBJ1-1, with 7 bases identical to TRBD1. The ends lost 8 bases at V and 0 bases at J; junction bases unmatched: 3. Germline assignment: CDR1 MNHEY and CDR2 SVGEGT. This CDR3 has 13 amino acids. The CDR3 nucleotides are TGTGCCAGCTTGGGACAGTTGAACACTGAAGCTTTCTTT. As protein: CASLGQLNTEAFF.

The gene calls are TRBV28 and TRBJ2-5; possible D gene TRBD1, 5 bases. The CDR3 is 18 residues long. Germline loops: CDR1 MDHEN, CDR2 SYDVKM. The ends were cut back, 1 base at V and 1 base at J, with 19 bases in the middle. The CDR3 here is CASSLSLSTDTTQETQYF. The DNA of the CDR3 is TGTGCCAGCAGTTTATCCCTCTCGACGGACACAACCCAAGAGACCCAGTACTTC.

This clonotype was found many times. The gene calls are TRBV2 and TRBJ2-7; a possible D gene is TRBD1 (6 bases). The CDR3 covers 12 residues. The V and J ends lost 6 bases and 6 bases respectively, with 12 bases between them. Germline CDR1 SNHLY, CDR2 FYNNEI. DNA for the CDR3: TGTGCCAGCAGGGAACGCAGGGGCGAGCAGTACTTC. Protein product: CASRERRGEQYF.

V gene TRBV13 combines with J gene TRBJ2-7, with a tentative D call TRBD2 (5 bases). V was clipped by 5 bases and J by 5 bases, with 19 bases between them. Germline CDR1 PRHDT, CDR2 FYEKMQ (reference sequence). This CDR3 spans 15 amino acids. This CDR3 is CASSPDEGRVHEQYF. The CDR3 nucleotides are TGTGCCAGCAGCCCCGACGAGGGTAGGGTCCACGAGCAGTACTTC.

The chain uses TRBV6-5 and TRBJ2-7; D gene uncertain. This CDR3 contains 14 residues. Germline values: CDR1 MNHEY, CDR2 SVGAGI. Between the trimmed V and J ends, which lost 0 bases and 3 bases, there was a span of 9 bases. CDR3 coding DNA: TGTGCCAGCAGTTACTCGAGAGCCGGCTACGAGCAGTACTTC. This sequence encodes CASSYSRAGYEQYF.

The gene calls are TRBV27 and TRBJ1-1; D possibly corresponds to TRBD1 (6 bases). This CDR3 has 19 amino acids. Trimming shortened V by 3 bases and J by 0 bases, and 23 bases separated the two germline ends. The germline V gene has CDR1 MNHEY and CDR2 SMNVEV (reference sequence). CDR3 coding DNA: TGTGCCAGCAGTTTCCTGACAGGTTTGCATGGGGCCTTGAACACTGAAGCTTTCTTT. Amino acid sequence: CASSFLTGLHGALNTEAFF.